This is a list of T cell receptor beta chains from one sample in a study of early T cells in non-severe SARS-CoV-2 infection. TCRdb used MiXCR to reprocess the 5' RACE reads, holding one entry per CDR3 protein. Altogether roughly 71,000 distinct CDR3 sequences are present, about 12% being singletons, with the ten largest covering approximately 4.7%. Sequenced sample: whole blood. All receptors derive from an adult who was a healthcare worker with PCR-confirmed SARS-CoV-2 infection or an uninfected control (not recorded which). Each CDR3 is given with its conserved first and last residue. The D gene is left open where the match is weak. Part of the rows lack a size; the others show once, few, many or a class for expanded clones.

abundance	v_gene	j_gene	d_gene	CDR3aa	CDR3nt
NA	TRBV3-1	TRBJ2-7	NA	CASSQKRPINNEQYF	TGTGCCAGCAGCCAAAAAAGACCCATCAACAACGAGCAGTACTTC
NA	TRBV7-3	TRBJ1-1	NA	CASSSNSSARTPRGPRNTEAFF	TGTGCCAGCTCCTCAAACTCCTCCGCCCGAACCCCCCGAGGGCCGAGGAACACTGAAGCTTTCTTT
few	TRBV20-1	TRBJ2-3	TRBD2	CSALTSGADTQYF	TGCAGTGCTCTGACTAGCGGGGCGGATACGCAGTATTTT
many	TRBV29-1	TRBJ2-7	NA	CSATRDSQGEQYF	TGCAGCGCAACGCGGGACTCGCAGGGGGAGCAGTACTTC
few	TRBV5-1	TRBJ1-4	NA	CASSFRPGDEKLFF	TGCGCCAGCAGCTTCAGGCCCGGCGATGAAAAACTGTTTTTT
many	TRBV18	TRBJ2-1	NA	CASSESWRGEQFF	TGTGCCAGCTCAGAATCATGGAGAGGTGAGCAGTTCTTC
NA	TRBV7-9	TRBJ1-1	NA	CASSLRVGRNTEAFF	TGTGCCAGCAGCTTACGTGTGGGGAGGAACACTGAAGCTTTCTTT
many	TRBV5-1	TRBJ2-1	NA	CASSSLDTLEFNEQFF	TGCGCCAGCAGCTCACTGGACACCTTGGAGTTTAATGAGCAGTTCTTC
many	TRBV29-1	TRBJ1-1	NA	CSVGAGWAMNTEAFF	TGCAGCGTTGGGGCAGGGTGGGCAATGAACACTGAAGCTTTCTTT
many	TRBV2	TRBJ2-5	TRBD2	CASSETSEQETQYF	TGTGCCAGCAGCGAGACTAGCGAGCAAGAGACCCAGTACTTC
few	TRBV30	TRBJ1-2	TRBD1	CAWIRDRSNYGYTF	TGTGCCTGGATTAGGGACAGATCTAACTATGGCTACACCTTC
few	TRBV5-6	TRBJ2-5	NA	CASSLANREETQYF	TGTGCCAGCAGCTTGGCCAACAGGGAAGAGACCCAGTACTTC
NA	TRBV9	TRBJ2-5	NA	CASSSRTGTQETQYF	TGTGCCAGCAGCTCGCGCACCGGGACCCAAGAGACCCAGTACTTC
many	TRBV9	TRBJ2-1	TRBD2	CASSVGLAIYNEQFF	TGTGCCAGCAGCGTAGGACTAGCCATCTACAATGAGCAGTTCTTC
many	TRBV11-2	TRBJ2-3	NA	CASSPIFDRNTQYF	TGTGCCAGCAGCCCGATCTTCGATCGAAATACGCAGTATTTT
NA	TRBV6-1	TRBJ1-3	TRBD1	CASGALDRGGNTIYF	TGTGCCAGCGGCGCCTTGGACAGGGGAGGAAACACCATATATTTT
NA	TRBV19	TRBJ2-1	TRBD1	CASSMIQGAQHNEQFF	TGTGCCAGTAGTATGATACAGGGGGCGCAACACAATGAGCAGTTCTTC
many	TRBV2	TRBJ2-7	NA	CASSLYEQYF	TGTGCCAGCAGCCTCTACGAGCAGTACTTC
many	TRBV12-3/TRBV12-4	TRBJ1-1	NA	CASSADPGGLAEAFF	TGTGCCAGCAGTGCCGATCCTGGAGGGTTGGCTGAAGCTTTCTTT
many	TRBV9	TRBJ2-7	NA	CASSVTAPGEQYF	TGTGCCAGCAGCGTAACGGCTCCTGGCGAGCAGTACTTC
NA	TRBV7-2	TRBJ1-4	NA	CASSLALQSNEKLFF	TGTGCCAGCAGCTTAGCGCTACAGTCTAATGAAAAACTGTTTTTT
NA	TRBV3-1	TRBJ1-1	NA	CASSQKRGGEAFF	TGTGCCAGCAGCCAAAAACGAGGCGGTGAAGCTTTCTTT
many	TRBV9	TRBJ1-1	NA	CASSVESRGPLSNTEAFF	TGTGCCAGCAGCGTAGAAAGCAGGGGTCCACTATCGAACACTGAAGCTTTCTTT
few	TRBV11-2	TRBJ2-1	NA	CASYSDSENYNEQFF	TGTGCCAGCTACTCCGACTCAGAAAATTACAATGAGCAGTTCTTC
NA	TRBV16	TRBJ1-1	NA	CASSHGTEAFF	TGTGCCAGCAGCCACGGAACTGAAGCTTTCTTT
NA	TRBV5-1	TRBJ2-5	NA	CASSLAATEKETQYF	TGCGCCAGCAGCTTGGCCGCGACAGAAAAAGAGACCCAGTACTTC
many	TRBV25-1	TRBJ2-7	NA	CASSELGDKIYEQYF	TGTGCCAGCAGTGAACTAGGGGACAAGATTTACGAGCAGTACTTC
many	TRBV12-3/TRBV12-4	TRBJ2-7	TRBD1	CASSPRDSSYEQYF	TGTGCCAGCAGTCCCCGGGACAGTTCCTACGAGCAGTACTTC
NA	TRBV6-1	TRBJ2-1	NA	CASSESRAYNEQFF	TGTGCCAGCAGTGAAAGTCGAGCTTACAATGAGCAGTTCTTC
NA	TRBV9	TRBJ1-1	NA	CASDRGQGLNTEAFF	TGTGCCAGCGATCGGGGTCAGGGATTAAACACTGAAGCTTTCTTT
many	TRBV10-1	TRBJ2-7	NA	CASSPGISYEQYF	TGCGCCAGCAGTCCCGGGATCTCCTACGAGCAGTACTTC
NA	TRBV13	TRBJ1-3	NA	CASSLDSPSGNTIYF	TGTGCCAGCAGCTTGGACAGTCCCTCTGGAAACACCATATATTTT
few	TRBV20-1	TRBJ1-5	TRBD1	CSAGTGISYNQPQHF	TGCAGTGCCGGGACAGGTATCTCTTACAATCAGCCCCAGCATTTT
NA	TRBV12-3/TRBV12-4	TRBJ1-2	TRBD1	CASSFGTGGIGYTF	TGTGCCAGCAGTTTTGGGACAGGGGGCATTGGCTACACCTTC
NA	TRBV12-3/TRBV12-4	TRBJ2-3	TRBD2	CASSLRRLAGVEREYF	TGTGCCAGCAGTCTACGTAGGCTAGCGGGGGTCGAGAGGGAGTATTTT
many	TRBV18	TRBJ1-6	TRBD1	CASSHDRDRSPLHF	TGTGCCAGCTCACACGACAGGGATCGTTCACCCCTCCACTTT
many	TRBV18	TRBJ2-7	TRBD1	CASSPGQGGFGDEQYF	TGTGCCAGCTCACCCGGACAGGGGGGCTTCGGGGACGAGCAGTACTTC
few	TRBV2	TRBJ1-2	NA	CASLWGLIDGYTF	TGTGCCAGCTTATGGGGGCTTATTGATGGCTACACCTTC
NA	TRBV30	TRBJ1-1	NA	CAWSVQTEAFF	TGTGCCTGGAGTGTACAGACTGAAGCTTTCTTT
NA	TRBV7-2	TRBJ2-1	NA	CASSLEGPINEQFF	TGTGCCAGCAGCCTTGAGGGGCCGATAAATGAGCAGTTCTTC